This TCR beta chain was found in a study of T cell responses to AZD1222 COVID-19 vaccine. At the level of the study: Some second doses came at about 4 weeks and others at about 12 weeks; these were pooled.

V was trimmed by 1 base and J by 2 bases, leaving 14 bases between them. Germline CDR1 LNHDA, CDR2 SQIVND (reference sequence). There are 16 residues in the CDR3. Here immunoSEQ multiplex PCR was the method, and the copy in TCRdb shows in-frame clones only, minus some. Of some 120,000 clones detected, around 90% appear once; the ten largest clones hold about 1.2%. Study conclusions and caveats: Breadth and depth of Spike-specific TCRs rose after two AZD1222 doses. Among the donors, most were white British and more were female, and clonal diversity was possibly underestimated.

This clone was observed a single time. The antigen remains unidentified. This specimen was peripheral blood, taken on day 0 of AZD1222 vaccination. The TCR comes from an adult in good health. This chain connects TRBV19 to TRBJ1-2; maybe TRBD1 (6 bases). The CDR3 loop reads CASSIGAGQINYGYTF. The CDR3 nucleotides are TGTGCCAGTAGTATAGGCGCGGGACAAATCAACTATGGCTACACCTTC.